This T cell receptor beta chain is drawn from a study of metastatic and nonmetastatic thyroid tumors. Study overall: Both malignant and benign thyroid patients supplied peripheral blood and tumor or nodule tissue samples, across which the repertoires of these patients were then compared.

Germline assignment: CDR1 KGHDR and CDR2 SFDVKD. The CDR3 has 15 amino acids. Study outcomes and limitations: In both blood and tumor samples, TCR beta diversity was reported significantly higher for malignant than benign nodules.

This clone was recorded many times. Its cognate antigen is unknown. This clone may be a read error of a much larger clone one base away. The sample contains more than one DNA sequence encoding this CDR3. Original handling: Across clinicopathological groups, CDR3 differences served as the basis for building a distant-metastasis classifier for papillary thyroid cancer. TCRdb used MiXCR to call clones anew from the PCR reads. TCRdb's processing, not the study's, gives the V and J calls here. The top ten hold 9.5% to 15% of the sample, which has around 24,000 clones, 24% seen once. Not a single patient had been given any form of treatment at any point before undergoing thyroid surgery.

The chain has TRBV24-1 and TRBJ2-7; D perhaps matches TRBD1 (7 bases). Input material: tumor tissue. The sequence was collected from a male donor with papillary thyroid cancer or a benign thyroid nodule (not recorded which). Some clones in this sample may be carry-over from other donors' samples. CDR3 sequence: CATSDLVQGRCEQYF. The DNA of the CDR3 is TGTGCCACCAGCGATTTGGTACAGGGGAGGTGCGAGCAGTACTTC.